This paragraph covers one T cell receptor beta chain sequence. Antigen specificity is unknown. CDR3 length equals 14 residues. V was shortened by 11 bases and J by 3 bases, with 20 bases between the two germline ends. Germline CDR1 is MNHEY and CDR2 is SVGAGI. The sample originates from a study of T cell responses to AZD1222 COVID-19 vaccine. For the study at large: Researchers grouped second doses given at about 4 or about 12 weeks into one pool. Study-level points and caveats: Females outnumbered males among donors, who were mostly white British; clonal diversity was possibly underestimated. Close to half of spike-specific TCRs reportedly recognize unmutated variant regions. Among vaccine-associated CD4 TCRs, coverage spanned spike, with dominance at 160-218 and 743-854.

The table came from immunoSEQ multiplex PCR; TCRdb's copy has only in-frame clones and leaves some out. The table has 130,000 to 150,000 clones, around 90% seen once; the top ten hold 1.5% to 2%. This sample comprised peripheral blood, obtained on day 0 of AZD1222 vaccination. This clonotype was sampled from an adult in good health. The V gene is TRBV6-5, the J gene TRBJ2-7; possible D gene TRBD1, 6 bases. The CDR3 DNA is TGTGCCGGGCTTCCGGGACACTTCCTCTACGAGCAGTACTTC. Protein sequence: CAGLPGHFLYEQYF.